This T cell receptor (beta chain) was documented in a study of siplizumab effects on memory and regulatory T cells. The CDR3 is 18 amino acids. V lost 4 bases to trimming and J lost 1 base, with 23 bases between them. Germline V CDR1 and CDR2: SGHRS, YFSETQ. The method was immunoSEQ multiplex PCR; TCRdb's version includes in-frame clones alone and lacks a portion of them. The table includes some 97,000 clones, around 94% detected once. As for this clone: Antigen: not known.

Broader study findings: Naive T cells looked more diverse than memory cells and looked like major alloresponse contributors. Sequences below about 10^-5 frequency were poorly captured. As a result, only a minor fraction of alloreactive clones mapped to unstimulated subsets. Controls had 26.9% Treg-derived mappable alloreactive CD4+ clones on average, versus about 70% with siplizumab. Suppressive capability of dividing Tregs from siplizumab cultures went unverified.

The TCR comes from a human donor in good health. This chain joins TRBV5-1 and TRBJ1-1; D remains ambiguous. The sample taken for sequencing was Tregs sorted from blood. The CDR3 nucleotides read TGCGCCAGCAGCCCTACGCGGGGTTTGTCTCTGGGGAACACTGAAGCTTTCTTT. This sequence encodes CASSPTRGLSLGNTEAFF.